Listed below are T cell receptor beta chains from one sample, sequenced in a study of T cells in Graves' hyperthyroidism and ophthalmopathy. TCRdb fed the multiplex PCR reads into MiXCR, producing one record per CDR3 protein. The top ten clones hold roughly 47% of a sample with hundreds of thousands of distinct CDR3 sequences, about 20% of them seen once. Input material: blood. Receptors were obtained from a man between 35 and 55 years old with Graves' ophthalmopathy. Both conserved end residues are part of each CDR3. D genes are given only for firm matches. Clone size is not always given. Where it is, it says once, few, many or a class for expanded clones.

D gene: -; CDR3 length: 17; J gene: TRBJ1-4; clone size: few; V gene: TRBV27; CDR3 DNA: TGTGCCAGCAGTTTATGGGGGAGGGACGACGGAGATGAAAAACTGTTTTTT; CDR3 protein: CASSLWGRDDGDEKLFF
D gene: -; CDR3 length: 14; J gene: TRBJ2-2; clone size: -; V gene: TRBV19; CDR3 DNA: TGTGCCAGTAGTATTGGCAGGCCCACCGGGGAGCTGTTTTTT; CDR3 protein: CASSIGRPTGELFF
D gene: -; CDR3 length: 14; J gene: TRBJ2-3; clone size: many; V gene: TRBV11-2; CDR3 DNA: TGTGCCAGCAGCGCAATCGGGAGCACAGATACGCAGTATTTT; CDR3 protein: CASSAIGSTDTQYF
D gene: -; CDR3 length: 14; J gene: TRBJ2-1; clone size: few; V gene: TRBV11-3; CDR3 DNA: TGTGCCAGCAGCTCGCCCCTTCATTCCAATGAGCAGTTCTTC; CDR3 protein: CASSSPLHSNEQFF
D gene: -; CDR3 length: 13; J gene: TRBJ1-1; clone size: -; V gene: TRBV5-6; CDR3 DNA: TGTGCCAGCAGCTTGTCGGTAGACCCTGAAGCTTTCTTT; CDR3 protein: CASSLSVDPEAFF
D gene: -; CDR3 length: 13; J gene: TRBJ1-1; clone size: many; V gene: TRBV3-1; CDR3 DNA: TGTGCCAGCAGCCAAGCCACGAACACTGAAGCTTTCTTT; CDR3 protein: CASSQATNTEAFF
D gene: -; CDR3 length: 15; J gene: TRBJ2-3; clone size: many; V gene: TRBV2; CDR3 DNA: TGTGCCAGCAGCCGGGGACTGAGGGGCGCCGATACGCAGTATTTT; CDR3 protein: CASSRGLRGADTQYF
D gene: -; CDR3 length: 13; J gene: TRBJ2-7; clone size: once; V gene: TRBV9; CDR3 DNA: TGTGCCAGCTCTGTCTTTTCTTCGAGTGAGCAGTACTTC; CDR3 protein: CASSVFSSSEQYF
D gene: TRBD1; CDR3 length: 16; J gene: TRBJ2-6; clone size: few; V gene: TRBV5-6; CDR3 DNA: TGTGCCAGCAGCCCCACAGGGGAATCCGGGGCCAACGTCCTGACTTTC; CDR3 protein: CASSPTGESGANVLTF
D gene: -; CDR3 length: 17; J gene: TRBJ2-7; clone size: few; V gene: TRBV13; CDR3 DNA: TGTGCCAGCAGCCCAAACGGTCTACCTACAGGGTCCTACGAGCAGTACTTC; CDR3 protein: CASSPNGLPTGSYEQYF
D gene: -; CDR3 length: 18; J gene: TRBJ2-6; clone size: -; V gene: TRBV10-3; CDR3 DNA: TGTGCCATCAGTGACCCCGGGGGCCTCGGCTCTGGGGCCAACGTCCTGACTTTC; CDR3 protein: CAISDPGGLGSGANVLTF
D gene: TRBD1; CDR3 length: 15; J gene: TRBJ1-1; clone size: -; V gene: TRBV20-1; CDR3 DNA: TGCAGTGCTAGAGATTCGGACAGGGTCAACACTGAAGCTTTCTTT; CDR3 protein: CSARDSDRVNTEAFF
D gene: -; CDR3 length: 16; J gene: TRBJ2-5; clone size: many; V gene: TRBV12-3/TRBV12-4; CDR3 DNA: TGTGCCAGCAGTTTATGGGGTAGGAGGGCAGGAGAGACCCAGTACTTC; CDR3 protein: CASSLWGRRAGETQYF
D gene: -; CDR3 length: 15; J gene: TRBJ2-1; clone size: -; V gene: TRBV18; CDR3 DNA: TGTGCCAGCTCACCAAGGGACTCCTGGGGGGATGAGCAGTTCTTC; CDR3 protein: CASSPRDSWGDEQFF
D gene: -; CDR3 length: 12; J gene: TRBJ2-7; clone size: many; V gene: TRBV4-2; CDR3 DNA: TGTGCCAGCAGCCGGGACGACTACGAGCAGTACTTC; CDR3 protein: CASSRDDYEQYF
D gene: -; CDR3 length: 17; J gene: TRBJ2-5; clone size: few; V gene: TRBV4-3; CDR3 DNA: TGCGCCAGCAGCCAAGGATCGGGACCCCGCCTGAAGGAGACCCAGTACTTC; CDR3 protein: CASSQGSGPRLKETQYF
D gene: -; CDR3 length: 14; J gene: TRBJ1-6; clone size: -; V gene: TRBV11-2; CDR3 DNA: TGTGCCAGCAGGTCAACAGTATCTAATTCACCCCTCCACTTT; CDR3 protein: CASRSTVSNSPLHF
D gene: TRBD2; CDR3 length: 14; J gene: TRBJ2-3; clone size: -; V gene: TRBV7-3; CDR3 DNA: TGTGCCAGCAGCTTAGGGCTAGCGGAAGATACGCAGTATTTT; CDR3 protein: CASSLGLAEDTQYF
D gene: -; CDR3 length: 15; J gene: TRBJ1-6; clone size: -; V gene: TRBV20-1; CDR3 DNA: TGCAGTGCTCGTTCTCTGAGCTCCTATAATTCACCCCTCCACTTT; CDR3 protein: CSARSLSSYNSPLHF
D gene: TRBD2; CDR3 length: 17; J gene: TRBJ2-3; clone size: few; V gene: TRBV18; CDR3 DNA: TGTGCCAGCTCACCTTCCGGTAGCGGGGGGGCAAGAGATACGCAGTATTTT; CDR3 protein: CASSPSGSGGARDTQYF
D gene: TRBD1; CDR3 length: 16; J gene: TRBJ1-3; clone size: few; V gene: TRBV27; CDR3 DNA: TGTGCCAGCAGTTCCGGGACAGGGCCCTCTGGAAACACCATATATTTT; CDR3 protein: CASSSGTGPSGNTIYF
D gene: -; CDR3 length: 15; J gene: TRBJ2-2; clone size: -; V gene: TRBV12-3/TRBV12-4; CDR3 DNA: TGTGCCAGCAGGCCCGTGGCGGGATATACCGGGGAGCTGCTTTTT; CDR3 protein: CASRPVAGYTGELLF
D gene: TRBD2; CDR3 length: 16; J gene: TRBJ2-3; clone size: few; V gene: TRBV12-3/TRBV12-4; CDR3 DNA: TGTGCCAGCAGTCCTTTACCTTCGGGAGGCCTTTATGGGCAGTATTTT; CDR3 protein: CASSPLPSGGLYGQYF
D gene: TRBD1; CDR3 length: 16; J gene: TRBJ1-1; clone size: many; V gene: TRBV12-3/TRBV12-4; CDR3 DNA: TGTGCCAGCAGTTTAGGACAGGGGAATGGAAACACTGAAGCTTTCTTT; CDR3 protein: CASSLGQGNGNTEAFF
D gene: -; CDR3 length: 13; J gene: TRBJ1-2; clone size: few; V gene: TRBV19; CDR3 DNA: TGTGCCAGTAGTATGGCCGGGGACTATGGCTACACCTTC; CDR3 protein: CASSMAGDYGYTF
D gene: -; CDR3 length: 15; J gene: TRBJ2-7; clone size: -; V gene: TRBV20-1; CDR3 DNA: TGCAGTGCTAGAATGGGGGGAGGAACCTCCTACGAGCAGTACTTC; CDR3 protein: CSARMGGGTSYEQYF
D gene: -; CDR3 length: 15; J gene: TRBJ2-5; clone size: few; V gene: TRBV20-1; CDR3 DNA: TGCAGTGCTCCCCTAGGGGGTAGAAGGGCAGAGACCCAGTACTTC; CDR3 protein: CSAPLGGRRAETQYF
D gene: -; CDR3 length: 15; J gene: TRBJ2-3; clone size: few; V gene: TRBV28; CDR3 DNA: TGTGCCAGCAGCTGGAGCCTGAGTACAAGAGATACGCAGTATTTT; CDR3 protein: CASSWSLSTRDTQYF
D gene: -; CDR3 length: 15; J gene: TRBJ1-4; clone size: -; V gene: TRBV5-6; CDR3 DNA: TGTGCCAGCAGCTTGTCCGGGCAGAGAAATGAAAAACTGTTTTTT; CDR3 protein: CASSLSGQRNEKLFF
D gene: TRBD2; CDR3 length: 14; J gene: TRBJ2-7; clone size: few; V gene: TRBV28; CDR3 DNA: TGTGCCAGCACAACACTAGCGGGTTACTACGAGCAGTACTTC; CDR3 protein: CASTTLAGYYEQYF
D gene: -; CDR3 length: 14; J gene: TRBJ1-1; clone size: -; V gene: TRBV2; CDR3 DNA: TGTGCCAGCAGTGACGTCAGGGTGAACACTGAAGCTTTCTTT; CDR3 protein: CASSDVRVNTEAFF
D gene: TRBD2; CDR3 length: 16; J gene: TRBJ2-5; clone size: -; V gene: TRBV11-2; CDR3 DNA: TGTGCCAGCAGCTTAGATGGACTAGCGGGAGGAGGGGCCCAGTACTTC; CDR3 protein: CASSLDGLAGGGAQYF
D gene: -; CDR3 length: 14; J gene: TRBJ1-5; clone size: many; V gene: TRBV12-3/TRBV12-4; CDR3 DNA: TGTGCCAGCAGGCGACAGGAGGGCAATCAGCCCCAGCATTTT; CDR3 protein: CASRRQEGNQPQHF
D gene: -; CDR3 length: 14; J gene: TRBJ2-1; clone size: few; V gene: TRBV29-1; CDR3 DNA: TGCAGCGTTGAGGGGGGACTTCCCGAGGATGAGCAGTTCTTC; CDR3 protein: CSVEGGLPEDEQFF
D gene: -; CDR3 length: 11; J gene: TRBJ2-1; clone size: -; V gene: TRBV28; CDR3 DNA: TGTGCCACCTCGGCGGGCAGGGAGCAGTTCTTC; CDR3 protein: CATSAGREQFF
D gene: TRBD1; CDR3 length: 17; J gene: TRBJ1-3; clone size: -; V gene: TRBV30; CDR3 DNA: TGTGCCTGGAGTGTAAGGGGGGGACAGAGCTCTGGAAACACCATATATTTT; CDR3 protein: CAWSVRGGQSSGNTIYF
D gene: TRBD1; CDR3 length: 15; J gene: TRBJ1-5; clone size: many; V gene: TRBV18; CDR3 DNA: TGTGCCAGCTCACCGGGACAGGGGAACAATCAGCCCCAGCATTTT; CDR3 protein: CASSPGQGNNQPQHF
D gene: -; CDR3 length: 11; J gene: TRBJ1-2; clone size: -; V gene: TRBV2; CDR3 DNA: TGTGCCAGCAGTGCCCACTATGGCTACACCTTC; CDR3 protein: CASSAHYGYTF
D gene: TRBD1; CDR3 length: 14; J gene: TRBJ1-1; clone size: many; V gene: TRBV19; CDR3 DNA: TGTGCCAGTAGTATAATGCAGGGGGGAACTGAAGCTTTCTTT; CDR3 protein: CASSIMQGGTEAFF
D gene: TRBD1; CDR3 length: 13; J gene: TRBJ1-1; clone size: many; V gene: TRBV7-8; CDR3 DNA: TGTGCCAGCAGCCAGGGACAGTACACTGAAGCTTTCTTT; CDR3 protein: CASSQGQYTEAFF
D gene: -; CDR3 length: 13; J gene: TRBJ2-1; clone size: many; V gene: TRBV20-1; CDR3 DNA: TGCAGTGCTAGGAGGGACTTCTACAATGAGCAGTTCTTC; CDR3 protein: CSARRDFYNEQFF
D gene: -; CDR3 length: 17; J gene: TRBJ2-4; clone size: -; V gene: TRBV6-2/TRBV6-3; CDR3 DNA: TGTGCCAGCAGACGGGATATAGGGTTGCCTGCCAAAAACATTCAGTACTTC; CDR3 protein: CASRRDIGLPAKNIQYF
D gene: TRBD2; CDR3 length: 16; J gene: TRBJ2-1; clone size: few; V gene: TRBV9; CDR3 DNA: TGTGCCAGCAGCGTAGGGGCTAGGCTAGCGGTCAATGAGCAGTTCTTC; CDR3 protein: CASSVGARLAVNEQFF
D gene: -; CDR3 length: 15; J gene: TRBJ2-5; clone size: few; V gene: TRBV20-1; CDR3 DNA: TGCAGTGCTAGATCGATTGGGGCCTCGGAAGAGACCCAGTACTTC; CDR3 protein: CSARSIGASEETQYF
D gene: -; CDR3 length: 14; J gene: TRBJ1-5; clone size: many; V gene: TRBV2; CDR3 DNA: TGTGCCAGCAGCGTCGCTGGGGGTAATCAGCCCCAGCATTTT; CDR3 protein: CASSVAGGNQPQHF
D gene: TRBD1; CDR3 length: 15; J gene: TRBJ1-2; clone size: -; V gene: TRBV13; CDR3 DNA: TGTGCCAGCAGCCTTCTGACAGGGGGCAACTATGGCTACACCTTC; CDR3 protein: CASSLLTGGNYGYTF